What follows are 18 T cell receptor beta chains derived from one specimen sequenced in a study of post-analysis software for immune sequencing data. Prepared TCR beta cDNA libraries contained unique molecular identifiers. TCRdb used MiXCR to reprocess the PCR reads, holding one entry per CDR3 protein. The repertoire holds some 690,000 distinct CDR3 sequences, with 25% to 30% as singletons. Study-wide points: Patients used five TRBV segments, including TRBV5-6, TRBV5-1 and TRBV20-1, more often than controls.

Antigens of these TCRs are unknown. The sequenced sample was blood. The receptors come from a girl aged 5 to 17 with multiple sclerosis.

This clonotype was found many times. J is TRBJ2-3 and V is TRBV4-3, with 12 bases aligning to TRBD2. Trimming removed 3 bases from V and 8 bases from J; junction bases left unmatched: 6. This CDR3 region has 15 residues. Germline-derived CDR1 and CDR2 are LGHNA and YSLEER. As DNA, the CDR3 is TGCGCCAGCAGCCAGACTAGCGGGAGTATGGTTACGCAGTATTTT. Protein: CASSQTSGSMVTQYF.

The chain joins TRBV7-8 to TRBJ1-2; a weak D match, TRBD1 (6 bases). This CDR3 has 14 residues. V was shortened by 3 bases and J by 4 bases, with 12 bases between the two germline ends. Germline loops: CDR1 SGHVS, CDR2 FQNEAQ. CDR3 sequence: CASSLSTGTYGYTF. CDR3 nucleotide sequence: TGTGCCAGCAGCTTGAGCACAGGGACCTATGGCTACACCTTC.

There are a few counts of this clonotype. V and J are TRBV12-3 or TRBV12-4 and TRBJ1-1, with D possibly TRBD1 on 5 matching bases. The CDR3 sequence is 14 residues long. V was pared by 4 bases and J by 3 bases, with 12 bases between. As DNA, the CDR3 is TGTGCCAGCAGTTGGAGGGGTGGGGACACTGAAGCTTTCTTT. Amino acid sequence: CASSWRGGDTEAFF.

The chain uses TRBV6-1 and TRBJ2-3; D possibly matches TRBD1 or TRBD2 (7 bases each). The CDR3 is made up of 16 amino acids. Germline CDR1 is MNHNS and CDR2 is SASEGT. Trimming shortened V by 4 bases and J by 2 bases, and 16 bases separated the two germline ends. CDR3 amino acids: CASSVTRGGFTDTQYF. As DNA, the CDR3 is TGTGCCAGCAGTGTGACCAGGGGGGGGTTCACAGATACGCAGTATTTT.

This clonotype was picked up a small number of times. The V and J genes are TRBV6-5 and TRBJ2-7, with a weak D call TRBD2 (6 bases). Germline V gene sequence: CDR1 MNHEY, CDR2 SVGAGI. V lost 0 bases and J lost 6, with 12 bases in between. The CDR3 contains 14 residues. CDR3 bases: TGTGCCAGCAGTTACTCGGGACTCAGCCCCGAGCAGTACTTC. This encodes CASSYSGLSPEQYF.

The chain uses TRBV5-1 and TRBJ2-7; D remains unclear. Germline lookup yields CDR1 SGHRS and CDR2 YFSETQ. The CDR3 has 14 amino acids. V was shortened by 1 base and J by 0 bases, with 8 bases between the two germline ends. The CDR3 here is CASSLNVLSYEQYF. In DNA form, the CDR3 reads TGCGCCAGCAGCTTGAACGTTCTCTCCTACGAGCAGTACTTC. The variable domain in full, completed from reference TRBV5-1 and TRBJ2-7, reads KAGVTQTPRYLIKTRGQQVTLSCSPISGHRSVSWYQQTPGQGLQFLFEYFSETQRNKGNFPGRFSGRQFSNSRSEMNVSTLELGDSALYLCASSLNVLSYEQYFGPGTRLTVT.

CDR3 sequence (DNA): TGTGCCAGCAGCTCATGGGGGGATCAGCCCCAGCATTTT. Its protein is CASSSWGDQPQHF. The chain recombines TRBV7-9 with TRBJ1-5, with TRBD1 as a possible D gene (5 bases). Germline CDR1 and CDR2: SEHNR and FQNEAQ (reference sequence). The CDR3 covers 13 residues. The ends were cut back, 4 bases at V and 5 bases at J, with 9 bases in the middle.

This sequence joins TRBV28 and TRBJ1-1, with D perhaps TRBD1 (6 bases). V lost 6 bases, J lost 7 bases, and 21 bases lay in between. The CDR3 has 15 amino acids. CDR1 and CDR2 from the germline V gene are MDHEN and SYDVKM. The CDR3 sequence is CASSQTGTYGDEAFF. The CDR3 DNA reads TGTGCCAGCAGCCAAACAGGGACGTACGGTGATGAAGCTTTCTTT.

The gene calls are TRBV4-3 and TRBJ2-4, with D unclear. The end of the DNA aligns better with TRBJ2-7, so the J call may be wrong. Per germline, CDR1 LGHNA and CDR2 YSLEER. The CDR3 is 13 residues long. This chain's CDR3 is CASSQDGILEQYF. The CDR3 coding sequence is TGCGCCAGCAGCCAAGATGGGATTCTCGAGCAGTACTTC.

The rearrangement links TRBV4-3 to TRBJ2-1; 7 nucleotides match TRBD1. Germline loops: CDR1 LGHNA, CDR2 YSLEER. The CDR3 sequence is 12 residues long. After removal of 5 bases from V and 8 bases from J, the junction contained 3 bases not matched to a gene. The CDR3 nucleotides are TGCGCCAGCAGCGGGGACAGCGATGAGCAGTTCTTC. Its translation is CASSGDSDEQFF.

This clonotype turned up a few times. CDR3 nucleotides: TGTGCCAGCCAATGGGCAGGGGACTCCTACGAGCAGTACTTC. This sequence encodes CASQWAGDSYEQYF. The chain is built from TRBV12-3 or TRBV12-4 and TRBJ2-7, with D perhaps matching TRBD1 (6 bases). This CDR3 region has 14 residues. V lost 8 bases and J 0 bases, leaving 14 bases between the germline ends.

In this sample, this clonotype turned up once. The rearrangement uses TRBV7-2 and TRBJ2-5; the D gene could be TRBD1 or TRBD2 (5 bases each). Germline V gene lookup returns CDR1 SGHTA and CDR2 FQGNSA. V was cut by 4 bases and J by 11 bases, with 23 bases left in between. The CDR3 sequence is 15 residues long. CDR3 DNA sequence: TGTGCCAGCAGCTCCCAGGGACCGGCCGGCGGTGTGCAGTACTTC. It is translated as CASSSQGPAGGVQYF.

This clonotype showed up just a few times. The chain couples TRBV6-1 to TRBJ1-1; no firm D call. The ends were cut back, 2 bases at V and 0 bases at J, with 10 bases in the middle. The germline gives CDR1 MNHNS, CDR2 SASEGT. The CDR3 has 15 amino acids. The CDR3 loop is CASSEFGQLNTEAFF. For the CDR3, the DNA is TGTGCCAGCAGTGAATTTGGTCAGCTGAACACTGAAGCTTTCTTT.

CDR3: CASSQLGPGPQYF. CDR3 DNA sequence: TGTGCCAGCAGCCAACTAGGACCCGGGCCCCAGTACTTC. The chain carries TRBV3-1 and TRBJ2-5; no definite D call. The CDR3 length is 13 residues. CDR1 is LGHDT and CDR2 is YNNKEL in the germline V gene (reference sequence). Deletions cut 2 bases from V and 9 bases from J, with 13 bases between.

This clonotype was observed at least ten times. The V gene is TRBV10-3, the J gene TRBJ2-3; D gene ambiguous. CDR3 length: 14 amino acids. Looked up from germline, CDR1 is ENHRY and CDR2 is SYGVKD. Trimming cost V 11 bases and J 0 bases, with 15 bases left between them. Here the CDR3 DNA reads TGTGCCGGACGGAGTAACCTTAGCACAGATACGCAGTATTTT. Encoded protein: CAGRSNLSTDTQYF.

In its sample, this clonotype was seen once. It may be a read error: a sequence one base away is much more abundant. The chain couples TRBV6-5 to TRBJ2-5; D possibly corresponds to TRBD1 (6 bases). Germline V gives CDR1 MNHEY, CDR2 SVGAGI. The CDR3 is made up of 15 amino acids. The germline V and J ends were trimmed by 0 bases and 11 bases, with 19 bases remaining between them. The CDR3 nucleotides are TGTGCCAGCAGTTACTCAAGGGGGAAGTTCAATGAGCAGTACTTC. Protein: CASSYSRGKFNEQYF.

The chain links TRBV7-8 to TRBJ1-2, with D unresolved. Trimming shortened V by 1 base and J by 4 bases, and 13 bases separated the two germline ends. This CDR3 has 15 residues. Germline CDR1 SGHVS, CDR2 FQNEAQ. The CDR3 is CASSLGTGFSYGYTF. CDR3 DNA: TGTGCCAGCAGCTTAGGGACCGGATTCAGCTATGGCTACACCTTC.

This clonotype was observed many times. This sequence joins TRBV20-1 and TRBJ2-5; 8 bases line up with TRBD2. Germline CDR1 and CDR2: DFQATT and SNEGSKA (reference sequence). V shed 1 base, J shed 0 bases, and the junction held 4 bases outside the gene matches. The CDR3 loop spans 15 amino acids. The CDR3 region has the DNA TGCAGTGCTAGAGGGAGCGGGAGCTACCAAGAGACCCAGTACTTC. As protein: CSARGSGSYQETQYF.